Described below is a single T cell receptor beta chain sequence and its context. The CDR3 totals 14 residues. The V gene's germline CDR1 is MNHEY and CDR2 SVGAGI. With 8 bases clipped from V and 5 bases from J, the junction kept 10 bases outside the gene matches. Here immunoSEQ multiplex PCR was the method, and the copy in TCRdb shows in-frame clones only, minus some. The sample lists roughly 86,000 clones; around 92% were seen once. This sample is drawn from a study of T cell changes during pregnancy in multiple sclerosis. The material sequenced was peripheral blood, taken in the first trimester of pregnancy. This receptor was taken from a female donor with multiple sclerosis, enrolled in a pregnancy study. The chain links TRBV6-5 to TRBJ2-7; 9 bases align to TRBD1. CDR3 sequence reads: CASHSGDRDDEQYF. The DNA for the CDR3 is TGTGCCAGCCACTCGGGGGACAGGGACGACGAGCAGTACTTC.